Listed below are T cell receptor beta chains from one sample, sequenced in a study of blood T cell repertoires in COVID-19. Some clones are missing from TCRdb's copy, which holds only in-frame ones; the method was immunoSEQ multiplex PCR. This sample has 200,000 to 250,000 clones, with about 85% found just once. Sequenced input: PBMCs or T cells enriched from blood (not recorded which). These TCRs come from a man aged 30-40 years who had recovered from COVID-19. Each CDR3 is given with its conserved first and last residue. A D gene is named only where the DNA matches it firmly. Clone size is given for some rows only: seen once, a few or many times, or a class if the clone is expanded.

. TRBD2 TRBJ2-3 TRBV19 TGTGCCAGTAAGGGGGACGGCGGGAGGACAGATACGCAGTATTTT CASKGDGGRTDTQYF
. TRBD2 TRBJ2-1 TRBV5-4 TGTGCCAGCAGCTTTGGAGCGGGGGGGGGCAATGAGCAGTTCTTC CASSFGAGGGNEQFF
. . TRBJ1-3 TRBV5-8 TGTGCCAGCAGCTCCAGGGATTTTTCTGGAAACACCATATATTTT CASSSRDFSGNTIYF
. . TRBJ1-5 TRBV28 TGTGCCAGCAGCCTGAATCAGCCCCAGCATTTT CASSLNQPQHF
. TRBD1 TRBJ2-5 TRBV5-4 TGTGCCAGCACCCCGGACAGGGGGCTTAGGGAGACCCAGTACTTC CASTPDRGLRETQYF
. . TRBJ1-2 TRBV7-2 TGTGCCAGCAGCTTATCCGCAGGGCTCGCTCCTAACTATGGCTACACCTTC CASSLSAGLAPNYGYTF
. . TRBJ2-5 TRBV6-6 TGTGCCAGCAGCCTCAGACAGACCCAGTACTTC CASSLRQTQYF
. . TRBJ1-2 TRBV3-1/TRBV3-2 TGTGCCAGCAGCCAAGGATGGCAGGGCTACGGCTACACCTTC CASSQGWQGYGYTF
. TRBD1 TRBJ1-6 TRBV20-1 TGCAGTGCTAATGACAGGGGAGTCGTTCCAAATTCACCCCTCCACTTT CSANDRGVVPNSPLHF
. TRBD2 TRBJ2-3 TRBV12-3/TRBV12-4 TGTGCCAGCAGGCGGGGGGGCGGGGATACGCAGTATTTT CASRRGGGDTQYF
once . TRBJ1-5 TRBV2 TGTGCCAGCAGGAGGGAGAGCAATCAGCCCCAGCATTTT CASRRESNQPQHF
. . TRBJ2-7 TRBV30 TGTGCCTGGAGTCAGCGCTACGAGCAGTACTTC CAWSQRYEQYF
once . TRBJ1-1 TRBV7-6 TGTGCCAGCAGCTATGACAGGTACACTGAAGCTTTCTTT CASSYDRYTEAFF
. TRBD1 TRBJ1-1 TRBV18 TGTGCCAGCTCACCTCGGGACAGGGTGGACACTGAAGCTTTCTTT CASSPRDRVDTEAFF
. . TRBJ1-2 TRBV18 TGTGCCAGCTCACCACAGGGAGGGGTACAGCAGAGCTATGGCTACACCTTC CASSPQGGVQQSYGYTF
. TRBD2 TRBJ2-7 TRBV7-8 TGTGCCAGCAGCCCACTTGAATTAAGCGGGATTTTGAGGCCCTACGAGCAGTACTTC CASSPLELSGILRPYEQYF
. TRBD1 TRBJ2-5 TRBV19 TGTGCCAGTAGTATACAGGGGGCGCCCCTAGAGACCCAGTACTTC CASSIQGAPLETQYF
. . TRBJ1-4 TRBV30 TGTGCCTGGAGAGTGGGTAGGGGAATTGAAAAACTGTTTTTT CAWRVGRGIEKLFF
. TRBD1 TRBJ1-4 TRBV10-3 TGTGCCACCAGGGACAGGGTGGACGAAAAACTGTTTTTT CATRDRVDEKLFF
few TRBD1 TRBJ1-4 TRBV18 TGTGCCAGCTCACCCCGCCGGGGACAGCCGAATGAAAAACTGTTTTTT CASSPRRGQPNEKLFF
. TRBD1 TRBJ1-4 TRBV6-5 TGTGCCAGCAGTCTATATTACAGGGGCGAAAAACTGTTTTTT CASSLYYRGEKLFF
. . TRBJ1-5 TRBV7-2 TGTGCCAGCAGCTTAGCCACGGCGGACAATCAGCCCCAGCATTTT CASSLATADNQPQHF